One sample yielded the 12 T cell receptor beta chains listed below, sequenced in a study of blood T cells in healthy people across ages. A sample-barcoded 5' primer and a J-beta primer mix were used in a second PCR of roughly 6 to 11 cycles. A single record per CDR3 protein comes from TCRdb applying MiXCR to the 5' RACE reads. The sample includes around 970,000 distinct CDR3 sequences, roughly half seen only once; the top ten take 20% to 25%. Sequenced: blood. The receptor source for this set is a woman in her sixties in good health.

The chain recombines TRBV20-1 with TRBJ2-4; 14 bases are a match to TRBD2. The J call could be wrong; TRBJ2-5 is a better fit for the DNA end. The CDR3 is 19 residues long. In germline, CDR1 is DFQATT, CDR2 SNEGSKA (reference sequence). Here the CDR3 reads CSARGGLAGAGKLQETQYF. The CDR3 region has the DNA TGCAGTGCTAGGGGGGGACTAGCGGGAGCGGGTAAACTTCAAGAGACCCAGTACTTC.

The V call is TRBV20-1, the J call TRBJ2-3; 9 bases map to TRBD2. CDR1 and CDR2 (germline): DFQATT, SNEGSKA (reference sequence). The V gene end was trimmed by 7 bases and the J gene end by 5 bases; junction bases not matched to a gene: 7. The CDR3 covers 13 residues. The DNA of the CDR3 is TGCAGTGTCCCAGCGGGAGGCCTAGATACGCAGTATTTT. Its translation is CSVPAGGLDTQYF.

Notes on this clonotype: At one end the junction does not follow the germline gene, possibly because of a read error. The CDR3 protein is CSSSSQGSEQYF. The CDR3 bases are TGTTCCAGCAGCTCACAGGGTTCCGAGCAGTACTTC. This chain joins TRBV7-2 and TRBJ2-7; the D gene is possibly TRBD1 (6 bases). This CDR3 is built from 12 residues. The germline gives CDR1 SGHTA, CDR2 FQGNSA.

As to this clonotype: One junction end disagrees with the germline gene, perhaps due to a read error. The genes are TRBV7-2 and TRBJ2-1; 9 positions match TRBD2. CDR1 SGHTA and CDR2 FQGNSA come from the germline V gene. There are 14 residues in the CDR3. The CDR3 DNA follows: TGTGCCAGCAGTTTAGCGGGAGAATACAATGAGCAGTTCTTC. Its translation is CASSLAGEYNEQFF. The whole variable domain, filled in from reference TRBV7-2 and TRBJ2-1, reads GAGVSQSPSNKVTEKGKDVELRCDPISGHTALYWYRQSLGQGLEFLIYFQGNSAPDKSGLPSDRFSAERTGGSVSTLTIQRTQQEDSAVYLCASSLAGEYNEQFFGPGTRLTVL.

As to this clonotype: A read error is possible here, since a much larger clone lies one base away. The rearrangement links TRBV7-2 to TRBJ2-4, with D possibly being TRBD2 (6 bases). Germline lookup yields CDR1 SGHTA and CDR2 FQGNSA. The CDR3 loop spans 15 amino acids. Trimming pared 3 bases from V and 8 bases from J, leaving 17 bases between. The CDR3 here is CASSFFDGGSDIQYF. The CDR3 DNA follows: TGTGCCAGCAGCTTTTTCGACGGGGGAAGTGACATTCAGTACTTC.

This clonotype was recorded many times. The V and J genes are TRBV7-9 and TRBJ2-7; 10 bases agree with TRBD1. The CDR3 runs 14 residues. V lost 3 bases to trimming and J lost 4 bases; unmatched junction nucleotides: 3. Germline V gene lookup returns CDR1 SEHNR and CDR2 FQNEAQ (reference sequence). In nucleotides, the CDR3 is TGTGCCAGCAGCTTCGGGACAGGGGTTTACGAGCAGTACTTC. It encodes CASSFGTGVYEQYF. The whole variable domain, remainder taken from reference TRBV7-9 and TRBJ2-7, is DTGVSQNPRHKITKRGQNVTFRCDPISEHNRLYWYRQTLGQGPEFLTYFQNEAQLEKSRLLSDRFSAERPKGSFSTLEIQRTEQGDSAMYLCASSFGTGVYEQYFGPGTRLTVT.

This clonotype was counted a few times. The J gene is TRBJ2-3, the V gene TRBV18; D gene ambiguous. The V gene lost 3 bases and the J gene lost 0 bases, with 7 bases spanning the gap. Germline V gene sequence: CDR1 KGHSH, CDR2 LQKENI. The CDR3 has 14 amino acids. CDR3 in amino acids: CASSPTISTDTQYF. CDR3 coding DNA: TGTGCCAGCTCACCGACGATTAGCACAGATACGCAGTATTTT.

A few counts support this clonotype. V usage is TRBV7-2 and J usage is TRBJ2-6; 7 bases map to TRBD1. This CDR3 contains 16 residues. J lost 3 bases, V lost 5 bases, and 7 bases had no gene match. Germline CDR1 reads SGHTA; CDR2 reads FQGNSA. The CDR3 protein is CASSQKTGVGANVLTF. The DNA of the CDR3 is TGTGCCAGCAGCCAAAAAACAGGGGTTGGGGCCAACGTCCTGACTTTC. Using reference TRBV7-2 and TRBJ2-6 for the parts outside the CDR3, the full variable domain is GAGVSQSPSNKVTEKGKDVELRCDPISGHTALYWYRQSLGQGLEFLIYFQGNSAPDKSGLPSDRFSAERTGGSVSTLTIQRTQQEDSAVYLCASSQKTGVGANVLTFGAGSRLTVL.

The chain is built from TRBV10-3 and TRBJ2-3; 8 nucleotides agree with TRBD1. This CDR3 is built from 16 residues. The germline V gene encodes CDR1 ENHRY and CDR2 SYGVKD. After removal of 4 bases from V and 2 bases from J, the junction contained 8 bases not matched to a gene. The CDR3 nucleotides are TGTGCCATCAGTGCACCGCAGGGGGCTTACACAGATACGCAGTATTTT. Its protein product is CAISAPQGAYTDTQYF.

Of note for this clonotype: An end of the junction does not agree with germline; a read error may underlie this. This chain uses TRBV12-3 or TRBV12-4 with TRBJ2-6, with D perhaps assigned TRBD1 or TRBD2 (5 bases each). The CDR3 is 15 residues long. The CDR3: CASSLLRSGANVQTF. As DNA, the CDR3 is TGTGCCAGCAGTTTATTACGGTCCGGGGCCAACGTCCAGACTTTC.

The chain couples TRBV12-3 or TRBV12-4 to TRBJ2-3; unclear D gene. This CDR3 has 13 residues. Trimming took 5 bases from V and 3 from J, leaving 9 bases between them. CDR3 sequence: CASSILQTDTQYF. For the CDR3, the DNA is TGTGCCAGCAGTATCTTACAAACAGATACGCAGTATTTT.

As regards this clonotype: An end of the junction does not agree with germline; a read error may underlie this. The chain employs TRBV5-1 and TRBJ2-7; 11 bases align to TRBD1. The end of the DNA fits TRBJ2-1 better, so the J call may be wrong. Looked up from germline, CDR1 is SGHRS and CDR2 is YFSETQ. The CDR3 loop spans 16 amino acids. DNA for the CDR3: TGCGTCAGCAGCTTGGGGGACAGGGGGGGTTACAATGAGCAGTTCTTC. Translation: CVSSLGDRGGYNEQFF.